This T cell receptor (beta chain) was sequenced during a study of PD-L1 blockade in urothelial cancer. Time point here: pretreatment peripheral blood. Trimming at V came to 0 bases and at J to 5 bases, leaving 2 bases not matched to a gene. The germline V gene has CDR1 SGHRS and CDR2 YFSETQ. The CDR3 sequence is 13 residues long. Data came from immunoSEQ multiplex PCR; TCRdb stores just in-frame clones and leaves some out. The sample lists roughly 95,000 clones; around 87% were seen once. This receptor was taken from a man aged 55 to 70 with urothelial cancer. The chain joins TRBV5-1 to TRBJ2-7; 7 nucleotides agree with TRBD2. Sequencing used PBMCs, obtained around atezolizumab (anti-PD-L1) treatment. Here the CDR3 DNA reads TGCGCCAGCAGCTTGGGACTAGCTGACGAGCAGTACTTC. Residues: CASSLGLADEQYF.